These T cell receptor beta chains were read from a single sample in a study of cytomegalovirus exposure and HLA in healthy donors. Method: immunoSEQ multiplex PCR; TCRdb's copy keeps in-frame clones and lacks some. The sample has fewer than 200,000 clones; 60% to 80% are singletons. The sequenced sample consisted of PBMCs. The receptor set was obtained from a woman aged 50 to 60 in good health and CMV-seropositive. The CDR3 runs from the conserved cysteine through the conserved F or W. The D gene is left open where the match is weak. Not every row has a clone size; where given, it reads once, few, many or a size class.

CDR3 length | D gene | J gene | clone size | V gene | CDR3 protein | CDR3 DNA
15 | . | TRBJ1-1 | . | TRBV6-5 | CASSYGSRGNTEAFF | TGTGCCAGCAGTTACGGCTCCAGGGGGAACACTGAAGCTTTCTTT
14 | . | TRBJ2-2 | . | TRBV5-1 | CASSQDSNTGELFF | TGCGCCAGCAGCCAGGACTCGAACACCGGGGAGCTGTTTTTT
13 | TRBD2 | TRBJ2-1 | . | TRBV7-8 | CASLAGGLNEQFF | TGTGCCAGCCTAGCGGGAGGGCTCAATGAGCAGTTCTTC
16 | TRBD1 | TRBJ2-6 | few | TRBV19 | CASSLETGPGANVLTF | TGTGCCAGTAGTCTCGAGACAGGGCCTGGGGCCAACGTCCTGACTTTC
16 | TRBD2 | TRBJ2-1 | . | TRBV4-3 | CASSQDGTSGYNEQFF | TGCGCCAGCAGCCAAGATGGGACTAGCGGGTACAATGAGCAGTTCTTC
14 | . | TRBJ1-4 | . | TRBV7-2 | CASSSSATNEKLFF | TGTGCCAGCAGCTCAAGCGCAACTAATGAAAAACTGTTTTTT
15 | . | TRBJ1-3 | few | TRBV2 | CASRRTDSPGNTIYF | TGTGCCAGCAGACGCACGGACAGCCCTGGAAACACCATATATTTT
14 | TRBD1 | TRBJ1-5 | . | TRBV19 | CASSLTGLNQPQHF | TGTGCCAGTAGTCTGACAGGGTTAAATCAGCCCCAGCATTTT
14 | . | TRBJ1-4 | . | TRBV6-1 | CASSEAGGGEKLFF | TGTGCCAGCAGTGAAGCGGGGGGTGGTGAAAAACTGTTTTTT
16 | TRBD2 | TRBJ2-7 | . | TRBV6-6 | CASSPPSTSGLYEQYF | TGTGCCAGCAGCCCCCCATCGACTAGCGGGCTCTACGAGCAGTACTTC
19 | TRBD2 | TRBJ2-1 | . | TRBV5-4 | CASSPSGLAGGASYNEQFF | TGTGCCAGCAGCCCATCGGGACTAGCGGGAGGGGCCTCCTACAATGAGCAGTTCTTC
12 | . | TRBJ1-2 | . | TRBV6-1 | CASQDGQLGYTF | TGTGCCAGCCAAGATGGACAACTTGGCTACACCTTC
16 | TRBD1 | TRBJ1-6 | . | TRBV9 | CASSVSTGAYNSPLHF | TGTGCCAGCAGCGTATCGACAGGGGCCTATAATTCACCCCTCCACTTT